A single sample is the source of the 23 T cell receptor beta chains below, sequenced in a study of CD8 T cells in seronegative destructive rheumatoid arthritis. Produced via immunoSEQ multiplex PCR; TCRdb's table is partial and in-frame only. The sample lists 13,000 or so clones; about four fifths were seen once. The sequenced sample was CD8+ T cells from blood. Receptors were obtained from a woman aged 30-49 years with seronegative destructive rheumatoid arthritis.

The chain recombines TRBV9 with TRBJ2-7; D is ambiguous. This CDR3 has 14 amino acids. V gave up 0 bases and J gave up 0 bases, with 7 bases separating them. CDR1 SGDLS and CDR2 YYNGEE come from the germline V gene. The CDR3 DNA reads as TGTGCCAGCAGCGTAGCCCACAACTCCTACGAGCAGTACTTC. This gives the protein CASSVAHNSYEQYF.

By sample share, this clone is medium-sized. The chain uses TRBV6-5 and TRBJ1-1; tentatively, D is TRBD1 (5 bases). CDR1 and CDR2 (germline): MNHEY, SVGAGI. Deletions cut 7 bases from V and 0 bases from J, with 12 bases between. The CDR3 consists of 14 residues. CDR3 DNA sequence: TGTGCCAGCAAGGTCGGGGGGATGAACACTGAAGCTTTCTTT. Amino acids: CASKVGGMNTEAFF.

Only a few counts were recorded for this clone. The chain recombines TRBV5-4 with TRBJ2-7; possible D gene TRBD2, 5 bases. CDR1 is SGHNT, CDR2 YYREEE, per germline (reference sequence). This CDR3 spans 13 amino acids. V was clipped by 2 bases and J by 6 bases, with 12 bases between them. The CDR3 DNA follows: TGTGCCAGCAGCTTAATGGGTGGAGGCGAGCAGTACTTC. This sequence encodes CASSLMGGGEQYF.

The gene calls are TRBV7-8 and TRBJ2-3, with 8 bases matching TRBD1. This CDR3 has 15 amino acids. With V trimmed by 0 bases and J by 5 bases, 4 bases remained unmatched. In germline, CDR1 is SGHVS, CDR2 FQNEAQ. CDR3 region: CASSLAVTGVDTQYF. In nucleotides, the CDR3 is TGTGCCAGCAGCTTAGCGGTGACAGGGGTAGATACGCAGTATTTT. Looking up the rest from reference TRBV7-8 and TRBJ2-3 gives the full variable domain: GAGVSQSPRYKVAKRGQDVALRCDPISGHVSLFWYQQALGQGPEFLTYFQNEAQLDKSGLPSDRFFAERPEGSVSTLKIQRTQQEDSAVYLCASSLAVTGVDTQYFGPGTRLTVL.

By frequency in the sample, this clone is medium-sized. The gene calls are TRBV28 and TRBJ2-3; D possibly corresponds to TRBD2 (6 bases). The CDR3 runs to 14 residues. CDR1 and CDR2 (germline): MDHEN, SYDVKM. V shed 3 bases and J shed 5 bases, with 12 bases lying between them. The CDR3, as DNA: TGTGCCAGCAGTTTGACTGGAGGGGAAGATACGCAGTATTTT. It specifies CASSLTGGEDTQYF.

The V gene is TRBV7-9, the J gene TRBJ2-5, with D possibly matching TRBD1 (6 bases). Trimming removed 5 bases at V and 1 base at J, with 8 bases between. CDR3 size: 13 residues. CDR1 is SEHNR and CDR2 is FQNEAQ in the germline V gene (reference sequence). CDR3 sequence (DNA): TGTGCCAGCAGCCTGGACAGCCAAGAGACCCAGTACTTC. Amino acids: CASSLDSQETQYF.

The chain employs TRBV5-6 and TRBJ1-5, with 9 bases aligning to TRBD1. Germline CDR1 reads SGHDT; CDR2 reads YYEEEE. The CDR3 sequence is 14 residues long. Trimming cost V 3 bases and J 3 bases; bases outside gene matches: 1. The CDR3 loop reads CASSWTGDNQPQHF. In DNA, the CDR3 is TGTGCCAGCAGCTGGACAGGGGACAATCAGCCCCAGCATTTT.

The chain employs TRBV29-1 and TRBJ2-2; D remains unclear. V lost 7 bases to trimming and J lost 0 bases, with 9 bases between them. Germline V gene data show CDR1 as SQVTM and CDR2 as ANQGSEA. The length of the CDR3 is 13 residues. In DNA form, the CDR3 reads TGCAGCGCCTTATCCGCGAACACCGGGGAGCTGTTTTTT. Protein: CSALSANTGELFF.

In this sample, this clone turned up a few times. The chain carries TRBV5-6 and TRBJ2-7; 9 positions match TRBD1. V gave up 2 bases and J gave up 6 bases; unmatched junction bases: 6. The CDR3 has 14 amino acids. Per germline, CDR1 SGHDT and CDR2 YYEEEE. The CDR3 sequence is CASSFGQGNIEQYF. CDR3 nucleotides: TGTGCCAGCAGCTTCGGACAGGGGAACATCGAGCAGTACTTC.

V and J are TRBV5-1 and TRBJ2-3, with D perhaps matching TRBD1 (5 bases). This CDR3 contains 14 residues. The germline V gene has CDR1 SGHRS and CDR2 YFSETQ. V was trimmed by 4 bases and J by 4 bases, leaving 13 bases between them. The chain's CDR3 is CASSGAGEADTQYF. DNA for the CDR3: TGCGCCAGCAGCGGGGCCGGAGAGGCAGATACGCAGTATTTT.

The chain couples TRBV11-3 to TRBJ2-2; 9 positions match TRBD1. The germline V gene encodes CDR1 SGHNT and CDR2 YENEEA. This CDR3 contains 16 residues. Trimming cost V 5 bases and J 6 bases; bases outside gene matches: 10. CDR3 amino acids: CASSPRDRVGPGELFF. DNA for the CDR3: TGTGCCAGCAGCCCGAGGGACAGGGTGGGCCCCGGGGAGCTGTTTTTT.

The V and J genes are TRBV7-9 and TRBJ2-3, with D tentatively TRBD2 (6 bases). Looked up from germline, CDR1 is SEHNR and CDR2 is FQNEAQ (reference sequence). Trimming left V 4 bases short and J 0 bases short, with 8 bases between. The CDR3 extends over 14 amino acids. CDR3 residues: CASSSGDSTDTQYF. CDR3 DNA: TGTGCCAGCAGCTCGGGGGATAGCACAGATACGCAGTATTTT.

This clone has a handful of counts. The rearrangement uses TRBV5-6 and TRBJ1-2; TRBD1 matches at 8 bases. Germline-derived CDR1 and CDR2 are SGHDT and YYEEEE. The CDR3 is made up of 14 amino acids. The V and J ends lost 2 bases and 4 bases, in that order; junction bases with no gene match: 4. CDR3 in amino acids: CASSFGTGSYGYTF. CDR3 in DNA: TGTGCCAGCAGCTTCGGGACAGGTTCCTATGGCTACACCTTC.

The chain uses TRBV4-1 and TRBJ1-5; unclear D gene. Germline V CDR1 and CDR2: MGHRA, YSYEKL. The ends were cut back, 3 bases at V and 7 bases at J, with 10 bases in the middle. The CDR3 spans 13 residues. CDR3 loop: CASSHDTRQPQHF. In nucleotides, the CDR3 is TGCGCCAGCAGCCACGATACGAGACAGCCCCAGCATTTT.

The chain carries TRBV2 and TRBJ2-2, with D possibly TRBD1 on 6 matching bases. Germline CDR1 and CDR2: SNHLY and FYNNEI. The CDR3 consists of 16 residues. V was shortened by 8 bases and J by 6 bases, with 22 bases between the two germline ends. CDR3 sequence (DNA): TGTGCCAGCCAAAACCACAGGGAGCGTAAGCCCGGGGAGCTGTTTTTT. Translation: CASQNHRERKPGELFF.

This chain links TRBV2 with TRBJ2-4; D is unresolved. The germline V gene has CDR1 SNHLY and CDR2 FYNNEI. Trimming left V 6 bases short and J 0 bases short, with 6 bases between. The CDR3 is 13 amino acids. The CDR3 DNA sequence: TGTGCCAGCAGAGAGCTAGCCAAAAACATTCAGTACTTC. Amino acid sequence: CASRELAKNIQYF.

The CDR3 loop reads CASSIAGGSPLHF. The CDR3 nucleotides read TGTGCCAGTAGTATAGCGGGGGGCTCACCCCTCCACTTT. This rearrangement joins TRBV19 to TRBJ1-6, with D possibly matching TRBD1 (6 bases). The CDR3 covers 13 residues. Germline V gene sequence: CDR1 LNHDA, CDR2 SQIVND (reference sequence). The germline V and J ends were trimmed by 1 base and 10 bases, with 8 bases remaining between them.

V gene TRBV28 combines with J gene TRBJ1-1; a weak D match, TRBD1 (5 bases). The germline V and J ends were trimmed by 5 bases and 8 bases, with 9 bases remaining between them. CDR1 is MDHEN and CDR2 is SYDVKM in the germline V gene. The CDR3 covers 11 residues. The CDR3 sequence: CASSRTLEAFF. The CDR3 DNA sequence: TGTGCCAGCAGTAGGACACTCGAAGCTTTCTTT.

This sequence joins TRBV19 and TRBJ2-2; 9 bases line up with TRBD1. The CDR3 length is 19 residues. Unmatched junction bases numbered 15, after V lost 7 bases and J lost 0 bases. From germline, CDR1 is LNHDA and CDR2 SQIVND (reference sequence). As DNA, the CDR3 is TGTGCCAGTATGCCCCGAGGGGACAGGGTAGGCGCGAACACCGGGGAGCTGTTTTTT. Protein product: CASMPRGDRVGANTGELFF.

This chain connects TRBV28 to TRBJ2-7; the D gene is possibly TRBD1 (5 bases). In germline, CDR1 is MDHEN, CDR2 SYDVKM. Trimming shortened V by 5 bases and J by 2 bases, and 10 bases separated the two germline ends. CDR3 length: 13 amino acids. The CDR3, as DNA: TGTGCCAGCAGTCCAATGACAGCCTACGAGCAGTACGTC. Its protein product is CASSPMTAYEQYV.

The chain uses TRBV5-1 and TRBJ2-5, with 16 positions matching TRBD2. Germline V gene data show CDR1 as SGHRS and CDR2 as YFSETQ. CDR3 length: 18 residues. Trimming took 1 base from V and 5 from J; bases not matched to a gene: 8. CDR3 loop: CASSLTGLAGGPGETQYF. CDR3 nucleotide sequence: TGCGCCAGCAGCTTGACGGGACTAGCGGGGGGGCCGGGGGAGACCCAGTACTTC.

The J gene is TRBJ2-1, the V gene TRBV19, with 8 positions matching TRBD2. V shed 5 bases and J 4 bases; nucleotides not matched to a gene: 13. CDR3 length: 17 residues. Germline lookup yields CDR1 LNHDA and CDR2 SQIVND (reference sequence). In DNA form, the CDR3 reads TGTGCCAGTAGTCCCTTCGTAAGTAGCGGGGTATACAATGAGCAGTTCTTC. It is translated as CASSPFVSSGVYNEQFF.

This sequence joins TRBV6-5 and TRBJ1-1, with unresolved D. Germline-derived CDR1 and CDR2 are MNHEY and SVGAGI. V dropped 6 bases and J dropped 0 bases, with 8 bases sitting between them. The CDR3 sequence is 13 residues long. Written as DNA, the CDR3 is TGTGCCAGCAGAATGGCCATGAACACTGAAGCTTTCTTT. Protein sequence: CASRMAMNTEAFF.